This T cell receptor (beta chain) came from a study of blood T cells in healthy people across ages. Points on this clonotype: Being one base from a much bigger clone, this may be a read error.

The second PCR ran about 7 to 12 cycles with a sample-barcoded 5' primer and J-beta primers. TCRdb independently ran MiXCR on the 5' RACE reads; one entry per CDR3 protein. This sample yields about 730,000 distinct CDR3 sequences, of which around 40% are seen a single time; 20% to 25% belongs to the top ten. The CDR3 is 14 residues long. Germline values: CDR1 MNHEY, CDR2 SMNVEV (reference sequence). V lost 7 bases to trimming and J lost 7 bases; unmatched junction nucleotides: 12. This sequence originates from a woman aged 55-69 years in good health. The V gene is TRBV27, the J gene TRBJ2-7, with 8 positions matching TRBD2. Sequences were obtained from blood. The chain's CDR3 is CASTNGGAMNEQYF. CDR3 sequence (DNA): TGTGCCAGCACGAACGGGGGGGCCATGAATGAGCAGTACTTC.